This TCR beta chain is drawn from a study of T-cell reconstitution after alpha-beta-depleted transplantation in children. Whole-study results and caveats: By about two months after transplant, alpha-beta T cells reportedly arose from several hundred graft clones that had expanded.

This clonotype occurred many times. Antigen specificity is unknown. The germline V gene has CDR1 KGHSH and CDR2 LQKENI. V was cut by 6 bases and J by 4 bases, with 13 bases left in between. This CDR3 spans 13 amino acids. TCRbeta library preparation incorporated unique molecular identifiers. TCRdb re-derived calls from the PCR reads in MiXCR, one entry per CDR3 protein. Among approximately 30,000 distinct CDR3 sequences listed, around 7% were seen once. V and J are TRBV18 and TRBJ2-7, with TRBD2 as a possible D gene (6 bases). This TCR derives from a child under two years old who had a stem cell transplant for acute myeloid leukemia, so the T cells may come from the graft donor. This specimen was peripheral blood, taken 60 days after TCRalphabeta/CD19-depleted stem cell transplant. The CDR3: CASSHPGGYEQYF. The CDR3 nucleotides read TGTGCCAGCTCTCATCCCGGGGGTTACGAGCAGTACTTC.